The rows below give T cell receptor beta chains drawn from one sample of a study of T cells after yellow fever vaccination. TCRdb itself ran the 5' RACE reads through MiXCR, one entry per CDR3 protein. The data show about 350,000 distinct CDR3 sequences, about 7.8% seen once. The sequencing used PBMCs, collected roughly 45 days after the first yellow fever vaccination. These receptors were obtained from a man aged 18 to 29 who received the YFV17D yellow fever vaccine. Both conserved end residues are part of each CDR3. A D gene is named only where the DNA matches it firmly. The size entry is marked missing in some rows and otherwise reads once, few, many or a size class.

v_gene,d_gene,j_gene,abundance,CDR3aa,CDR3nt
TRBV5-8,.,TRBJ2-5,many,CASSRQRRETQYF,TGTGCCAGCAGCCGACAGCGACGGGAGACCCAGTACTTC
TRBV6-6,.,TRBJ1-5,many,CGAAVGGQPQHF,TGTGGGGCCGCGGTGGGAGGTCAGCCCCAGCATTTT
TRBV20-1,.,TRBJ2-1,many,CSARDAAYNEQFF,TGCAGTGCTAGAGACGCAGCTTACAATGAGCAGTTCTTC
TRBV4-2,TRBD2,TRBJ2-3,few,CASSRYPASGAGDTQYF,TGTGCCAGCAGCCGATACCCTGCTAGCGGGGCAGGAGATACGCAGTATTTT
TRBV7-2,TRBD1,TRBJ2-3,.,CASSGRDRGAADTQYF,TGTGCCAGCAGCGGTAGGGACAGGGGAGCAGCAGATACGCAGTATTTT
TRBV4-3,.,TRBJ1-4,.,CASSQDNIQIATNEKLFF,TGCGCCAGCAGCCAAGATAATATCCAGATTGCAACTAATGAAAAACTGTTTTTT
TRBV4-1,TRBD1,TRBJ1-2,.,CASSSRTGSYGYTF,TGCGCCAGCAGCAGTAGGACAGGGAGCTATGGCTACACCTTC
TRBV6-1,.,TRBJ2-5,many,CASSPMGLETQYF,TGTGCCAGCAGTCCCATGGGGCTTGAGACCCAGTACTTC
TRBV19,.,TRBJ1-1,many,CASSAFWDTEAFF,TGTGCCAGTAGTGCCTTCTGGGACACTGAAGCTTTCTTT
TRBV5-1,.,TRBJ1-1,.,CASSLVPHPNTEAFF,TGCGCCAGCAGCTTGGTACCACATCCGAACACTGAAGCTTTCTTT
TRBV7-2,TRBD2,TRBJ2-1,.,CASSLRGGQGDEQFF,TGTGCCAGCAGCCTGCGGGGGGGCCAAGGCGATGAGCAGTTCTTC
TRBV19,.,TRBJ2-2,.,CASSKGNTGELFF,TGTGCCAGTAGTAAGGGGAACACCGGGGAGCTGTTTTTT
TRBV18,TRBD2,TRBJ2-1,.,CASSPLGLASNNEQFF,TGTGCCAGCTCACCTCTGGGACTAGCGTCGAATAATGAGCAGTTCTTC
TRBV20-1,.,TRBJ2-2,.,CCARVGGDLHTGELFF,TGCTGTGCTAGAGTAGGTGGGGATTTACACACCGGGGAGCTGTTTTTT
TRBV20-1,TRBD2,TRBJ2-3,.,CSARGWGGFDTQYF,TGCAGTGCTAGAGGCTGGGGAGGGTTCGATACGCAGTATTTT
TRBV4-1,.,TRBJ2-3,.,CASSPTRADTQYF,TGCGCCAGCAGCCCGACTAGGGCAGATACGCAGTATTTT
TRBV10-3,.,TRBJ1-1,.,CAISEIGTAGPEAFF,TGTGCCATCAGTGAGATAGGGACGGCGGGCCCTGAAGCTTTCTTT
TRBV12-3/TRBV12-4,.,TRBJ1-2,few,CASSLAGQRYGYTF,TGTGCCAGCAGTTTGGCGGGACAACGCTATGGCTACACCTTC
TRBV3-1,.,TRBJ2-7,few,CASSQEGYEQYF,TGTGCCAGCAGCCAAGAAGGCTACGAGCAGTACTTC
TRBV6-1,.,TRBJ1-5,few,CASSDWTAGNQPQHF,TGTGCCAGCAGTGATTGGACAGCCGGAAATCAGCCCCAGCATTTT
TRBV3-1,.,TRBJ1-4,.,CASSQRVGGQEKLFF,TGTGCCTCCAGCCAACGTGTGGGGGGTCAAGAAAAACTGTTTTTT
TRBV6-2/TRBV6-3,TRBD2,TRBJ2-3,many,CASSLRAGSTDTQYF,TGTGCCAGCAGCCTTCGAGCGGGGAGCACAGATACGCAGTATTTT
TRBV7-3,.,TRBJ2-5,few,CASSPTYQETQYF,TGTGCCAGCAGCCCAACTTACCAAGAGACCCAGTACTTC
TRBV6-2/TRBV6-3,.,TRBJ1-6,many,CASSPYEANSPLHF,TGTGCCAGCAGTCCATACGAGGCCAATTCACCCCTCCACTTT
TRBV7-9,.,TRBJ1-5,.,CASSLGMGIGNQPQHF,TGTGCCAGCAGCTTAGGCATGGGTATTGGCAATCAGCCCCAGCATTTT
TRBV4-1,.,TRBJ1-5,few,CASSRNRDKDQPQHF,TGCGCCAGCAGCCGGAATAGGGACAAAGATCAGCCCCAGCATTTT
TRBV6-5,.,TRBJ1-1,.,CASSEPGFEAFF,TGTGCCAGCAGCGAACCAGGATTTGAAGCTTTCTTT
TRBV7-2,.,TRBJ2-6,once,CASSRLHSSGANVLTF,TGTGCCAGCAGTCGTCTTCACAGCTCTGGGGCCAACGTCCTGACTTTC
TRBV7-2,TRBD1,TRBJ2-5,.,CASTNRGRETQYF,TGTGCCAGCACCAACAGGGGGCGGGAGACCCAGTACTTC
TRBV4-1,TRBD2,TRBJ2-1,few,CASSQDTAGGLNEQFF,TGCGCCAGCAGCCAAGATACAGCGGGGGGCCTCAATGAGCAGTTCTTC
TRBV5-1,TRBD2,TRBJ2-7,many,CASATSGPYEQYF,TGCGCGTCGGCGACTAGCGGTCCCTACGAGCAGTACTTC
TRBV5-1,.,TRBJ2-5,few,CASSWGLGTLGETQYF,TGCGCCAGCAGCTGGGGCTTGGGCACCCTCGGAGAGACCCAGTACTTC
TRBV5-1,.,TRBJ1-4,few,CASSLFPSSTNEKLFF,TGCGCCAGCAGCTTGTTCCCGTCCTCGACTAATGAAAAACTGTTTTTT
TRBV3-1,.,TRBJ2-7,few,CASSQDESEQYF,TGTGCCAGCAGCCAAGACGAAAGCGAGCAGTACTTC
TRBV5-4,TRBD2,TRBJ2-3,few,CASSTASGEGDTQYF,TGTGCCAGCAGCACCGCTAGCGGGGAGGGAGATACGCAGTATTTT
TRBV4-1,.,TRBJ2-4,few,CASSREFLTKNIQYF,TGCGCCAGCAGTCGGGAGTTTCTAACCAAAAACATTCAGTACTTC
TRBV5-4,.,TRBJ2-7,.,CASSERDKSFYEQYF,TGTGCCAGCAGCGAAAGGGACAAAAGTTTCTACGAGCAGTACTTC
TRBV4-3,.,TRBJ1-5,.,CASSQGIGGQPQHF,TGCGCCAGCAGCCAGGGCATAGGGGGACAGCCCCAGCATTTT
TRBV5-4,TRBD2,TRBJ2-1,few,CASSSSGGSSYNEQFF,TGTGCCAGCAGCAGTAGCGGGGGGAGCTCCTACAATGAGCAGTTCTTC
TRBV6-6,.,TRBJ1-2,.,CASIPTAYYGYTF,TGTGCCAGCATCCCGACAGCCTACTATGGCTACACCTTC
TRBV7-9,.,TRBJ1-1,.,CASSAGNGREEAFF,TGTGCCAGCAGCGCAGGAAACGGCAGGGAAGAAGCTTTCTTT
TRBV9,TRBD1,TRBJ2-1,.,CASSVEGGLSNEQFF,TGTGCCAGCAGCGTAGAAGGGGGCCTTTCGAATGAGCAGTTCTTC